One sample yielded the 27 T cell receptor beta chains listed below, sequenced in a study of blood T cell repertoires in COVID-19. Assay used: immunoSEQ multiplex PCR; TCRdb lists only in-frame clones, some missing. The sample lists some 220,000 clones, just over 85% occurring once. The sequenced sample consisted of PBMCs or T cells enriched from blood (not recorded which). The receptors were gathered from a middle-aged woman with acute COVID-19.

V usage is TRBV5-6 and J usage is TRBJ1-2; 7 bases fit TRBD1. Germline lookup yields CDR1 SGHDT and CDR2 YYEEEE. The CDR3 covers 14 residues. The trim removed 5 bases at V and 8 bases at J, leaving 12 bases unmatched. The CDR3 sequence is CASRVRQGFGGYTF. The CDR3 DNA reads as TGTGCCAGCAGAGTTCGACAGGGTTTCGGGGGCTACACCTTC.

This chain's CDR3 is CASTAGERGNTIYF. CDR3 nucleotide sequence: TGTGCCAGCACGGCAGGGGAGCGTGGAAACACCATATATTTT. This chain links TRBV7-9 with TRBJ1-3, with D tentatively TRBD1 (6 bases). CDR1 is SEHNR, CDR2 FQNEAQ, per germline (reference sequence). V was clipped by 7 bases and J by 3 bases, with 13 bases between them. The CDR3 sequence is 14 residues long.

The genes are TRBV7-2 and TRBJ1-2; TRBD1 might be the D (5 bases). Germline lookup yields CDR1 SGHTA and CDR2 FQGNSA. This CDR3 comprises 15 residues. Between the trimmed V and J ends, which lost 2 bases and 1 base, there was a span of 11 bases. DNA for the CDR3: TGTGCCAGCAGCTTATCCCCCGGGGGTAACTATGGCTACACCTTC. Its translation: CASSLSPGGNYGYTF. The variable domain in full, with the rest retrieved from reference TRBV7-2 and TRBJ1-2, is GAGVSQSPSNKVTEKGKDVELRCDPISGHTALYWYRQSLGQGLEFLIYFQGNSAPDKSGLPSDRFSAERTGGSVSTLTIQRTQQEDSAVYLCASSLSPGGNYGYTFGSGTRLTVV.

This rearrangement joins TRBV18 to TRBJ2-1; TRBD1 agrees at 10 bases. This CDR3 spans 21 amino acids. The J segment lost 4 bases and the V segment lost 2 bases, leaving 20 bases of the junction unmatched. Germline-derived CDR1 and CDR2 are KGHSH and LQKENI. CDR3: CASSPNWGQGSAPTLYNEQFF. The CDR3 DNA reads TGTGCCAGCTCACCAAACTGGGGACAGGGGTCGGCCCCTACGCTTTACAATGAGCAGTTCTTC. The whole variable domain, filled in from reference TRBV18 and TRBJ2-1, reads NAGVMQNPRHLVRRRGQEARLRCSPMKGHSHVYWYRQLPEEGLKFMVYLQKENIIDESGMPKERFSAEFPKEGPSILRIQQVVRGDSAAYFCASSPNWGQGSAPTLYNEQFFGPGTRLTVL.

The V and J genes are TRBV10-3 and TRBJ1-4; 7 positions agree with TRBD1. Germline trimming cut 4 bases from V and 5 bases from J; bases unmatched to any gene: 1. CDR1 is ENHRY, CDR2 SYGVKD, per germline. The CDR3 sequence is 13 residues long. The CDR3 region is CAISAGGNEKLFF. CDR3 DNA sequence: TGTGCCATCAGTGCAGGGGGGAATGAAAAACTGTTTTTT.

V usage is TRBV6-5 and J usage is TRBJ1-1; no definite D call. This CDR3 has 13 amino acids. V was pared by 7 bases and J by 4 bases, with 13 bases between. Germline-derived CDR1 and CDR2 are MNHEY and SVGAGI. The CDR3 here is CASILGSSTEAFF. CDR3 coding DNA: TGTGCCAGCATTCTAGGAAGTTCCACTGAAGCTTTCTTT.

This chain connects TRBV3-1 (or the pseudogene TRBV3-2) to TRBJ1-6; unclear D gene. V was shortened by 3 bases and J by 4 bases, with 13 bases between the two germline ends. The CDR3 is 16 amino acids. CDR1 LGHDT and CDR2 YNNKEL come from the germline V gene (reference sequence). The CDR3 DNA reads as TGTGCCAGCAGCCACAAGCCGGCTAGTTATAATTCACCCCTCCACTTT. As protein: CASSHKPASYNSPLHF.

This clone has only one observation. The chain recombines TRBV4-3 with TRBJ1-2; D ambiguous. Germline V gene lookup returns CDR1 LGHNA and CDR2 YSLEER. The CDR3 length is 15 residues. V dropped 0 bases and J dropped 6 bases, with 14 bases sitting between them. The CDR3 is CASSQDRPARHGYTF. DNA for the CDR3: TGCGCCAGCAGCCAAGATCGGCCGGCTAGACATGGCTACACCTTC.

This sequence joins TRBV5-4 and TRBJ1-1; TRBD1 is a possible D gene (5 bases). Germline V gene sequence: CDR1 SGHNT, CDR2 YYREEE (reference sequence). The ends were cut back, 1 base at V and 4 bases at J, with 14 bases in the middle. There are 15 residues in the CDR3. The DNA of the CDR3 is TGTGCCAGCAGCTTGTTCGGGAGAAGGGGCACTGAAGCTTTCTTT. Protein sequence: CASSLFGRRGTEAFF.

The chain links TRBV5-1 to TRBJ1-2; 9 nucleotides line up with TRBD1. The CDR3 extends over 12 amino acids. Germline V gene sequence: CDR1 SGHRS, CDR2 YFSETQ. Trimming cost V 3 bases and J 8 bases; bases outside gene matches: 2. CDR3 in DNA: TGCGCCAGCAGCTCGGACAGGGGAGGCTACACCTTC. Its protein product is CASSSDRGGYTF.

The V and J genes are TRBV5-1 and TRBJ2-1; 14 bases are shared with TRBD2. J lost 8 bases, V lost 4 bases, and 5 bases had no gene match. CDR1 and CDR2 from the germline V gene are SGHRS and YFSETQ. The CDR3 sequence is 15 residues long. The CDR3 protein is CASSMTSGGADEQFF. CDR3 DNA sequence: TGCGCCAGCAGCATGACTAGCGGGGGGGCAGATGAGCAGTTCTTC.

This chain uses TRBV27 with TRBJ1-1; a weak D match, TRBD1 (5 bases). Germline V gives CDR1 MNHEY, CDR2 SMNVEV (reference sequence). The CDR3 is 18 amino acids. V lost 0 bases, J lost 3 bases, and 20 bases lay in between. CDR3 nucleotides: TGTGCCAGCAGTTTATCGATAGTGGCAGGGAAATGGTACACTGAAGCTTTCTTT. Translating gives CASSLSIVAGKWYTEAFF.

The rearrangement uses TRBV6-5 and TRBJ1-3; D uncertain. CDR3 length: 15 residues. Germline V gene lookup returns CDR1 MNHEY and CDR2 SVGAGI. V gave up 6 bases and J gave up 4 bases, with 16 bases separating them. CDR3 in amino acids: CASSLRRNGGNTIYF. The CDR3 DNA is TGTGCCAGCAGCCTAAGAAGGAACGGGGGAAACACCATATATTTT.

The V gene is TRBV7-2, the J gene TRBJ1-2, with D perhaps matching TRBD1 (6 bases). The ends were cut back, 5 bases at V and 4 bases at J, with 11 bases in the middle. CDR1 SGHTA and CDR2 FQGNSA come from the germline V gene. This CDR3 has 13 amino acids. The CDR3 nucleotides are TGTGCCAGCAGCCTCGGACAGCTCTATGGCTACACCTTC. Its translation is CASSLGQLYGYTF.

The J gene is TRBJ1-6, the V gene TRBV13; 8 bases line up with TRBD1. Per germline, CDR1 PRHDT and CDR2 FYEKMQ (reference sequence). CDR3 length: 15 residues. J gave up 9 bases and V 4 bases, and 8 bases lay outside the gene matches. CDR3 sequence: CASSYGQGDVSPLHF. As DNA, the CDR3 is TGTGCCAGCAGCTACGGACAGGGAGACGTTTCACCCCTCCACTTT.

J is TRBJ2-1 and V is TRBV5-4, with TRBD2 identical over 9 bases. This CDR3 is 14 amino acids long. After removal of 3 bases from V and 9 bases from J, the junction contained 7 bases not matched to a gene. Germline V gene sequence: CDR1 SGHNT, CDR2 YYREEE (reference sequence). CDR3 bases: TGTGCCAGCAGCTCCGGGGCGGGGGGGAGTGAGCAGTTCTTC. It encodes CASSSGAGGSEQFF.

Notes on this clone: The same CDR3 also results from other DNA sequences found in this sample. V gene TRBV24-1 combines with J gene TRBJ2-5, with TRBD2 matching 7 bases. Losses at the gene ends were 3 bases for V and 5 bases for J; bases not matched to a gene: 5. The CDR3 sequence is 14 residues long. Looked up from germline, CDR1 is KGHDR and CDR2 is SFDVKD. CDR3 loop: CATSDTRGGETQYF. The CDR3 bases are TGTGCCACCAGTGATACGAGGGGAGGGGAGACCCAGTACTTC.

The gene calls are TRBV7-9 and TRBJ1-4; unclear D gene. Germline V gene sequence: CDR1 SEHNR, CDR2 FQNEAQ (reference sequence). The CDR3 has 14 residues. The ends were cut back, 3 bases at V and 5 bases at J, with 10 bases in the middle. The CDR3 protein is CASSFYAENEKLFF. The CDR3, as DNA: TGTGCCAGCAGCTTTTATGCGGAGAATGAAAAACTGTTTTTT.

The table lists this clone with a count of one. This sequence joins TRBV6-1 and TRBJ1-5; no clear D gene. Trimming cost V 2 bases and J 2 bases, with 16 bases left between them. Germline-derived CDR1 and CDR2 are MNHNS and SASEGT. The CDR3 is 17 amino acids. The CDR3 DNA is TGTGCCAGCAGTGAAATTCAAGCGGGGATCCGCAATCAGCCCCAGCATTTT. This gives the protein CASSEIQAGIRNQPQHF.

This clone has a single count. The V call is TRBV25-1, the J call TRBJ1-3, with a weak D call TRBD1 (6 bases). The germline CDR1 and CDR2 sequences are MGHDK and SYGVNS. This CDR3 comprises 15 residues. Trimming left V 9 bases short and J 0 bases short, with 15 bases between. The CDR3 region is CASMTTGYSGNTIYF. The CDR3 bases are TGTGCCAGTATGACTACAGGGTACTCTGGAAACACCATATATTTT. The complete variable domain, with remaining parts taken from reference TRBV25-1 and TRBJ1-3, reads EADIYQTPRYLVIGTGKKITLECSQTMGHDKMYWYQQDPGMELHLIHYSYGVNSTEKGDLSSESTVSRIRTEHFPLTLESARPSHTSQYLCASMTTGYSGNTIYFGEGSWLTVV.

V usage is TRBV7-8 and J usage is TRBJ2-3; 7 positions agree with TRBD1. The V and J ends lost 6 bases and 0 bases, in that order; junction bases with no gene match: 3. Per the germline V gene, CDR1 is SGHVS and CDR2 is FQNEAQ. This CDR3 has 14 residues. The CDR3 DNA reads TGTGCCAGCAGGCGACAGGGTAGCACAGATACGCAGTATTTT. Protein: CASRRQGSTDTQYF.

The chain employs TRBV7-8 and TRBJ1-2, with TRBD1 matching over 12 bases. The length of the CDR3 is 15 residues. Germline loops: CDR1 SGHVS, CDR2 FQNEAQ. The junction had 5 bases not matched to a gene; V was cut back by 5 bases and J by 4 bases. Here the CDR3 reads CASSPPGQGAYGYTF. The CDR3 DNA follows: TGTGCCAGCAGCCCCCCGGGACAGGGGGCCTATGGCTACACCTTC.

This sequence joins TRBV6-5 and TRBJ1-2; the match to TRBD1 covers 9 bases. Germline V gives CDR1 MNHEY, CDR2 SVGAGI. V was clipped by 6 bases and J by 6 bases; unmatched bases: 5. There are 13 residues in the CDR3. The DNA for the CDR3 is TGTGCCAGCAGGCTAACAGGGGGCAATGGCTACACCTTC. This codes for CASRLTGGNGYTF.

The chain carries TRBV27 and TRBJ1-2; TRBD1 might be the D (6 bases). Germline V gene lookup returns CDR1 MNHEY and CDR2 SMNVEV (reference sequence). Trimming removed 4 bases from V and 4 bases from J, with 7 bases in between. This CDR3 contains 12 residues. CDR3 sequence reads: CASSSGAYGYTF. The DNA of the CDR3 is TGTGCCAGCAGTTCAGGGGCCTATGGCTACACCTTC.

The rearrangement links TRBV2 to TRBJ2-7, with D uncertain. V gave up 5 bases and J gave up 0 bases, with 14 bases separating them. Germline CDR1 reads SNHLY; CDR2 reads FYNNEI. This CDR3 comprises 15 residues. CDR3 loop: CASSSLKHSSYEQYF. The CDR3 nucleotides are TGTGCCAGCAGTTCTCTTAAACACAGCTCCTACGAGCAGTACTTC.

The J gene is TRBJ2-2, the V gene TRBV5-4; D gene unclear. This CDR3 spans 13 amino acids. CDR1 and CDR2 from the germline V gene are SGHNT and YYREEE (reference sequence). With 4 bases removed from V and 0 bases from J, the gap between germline ends came to 4 bases. CDR3 sequence: CASSLPNTGELFF. CDR3 DNA sequence: TGTGCCAGCAGCCTCCCGAACACCGGGGAGCTGTTTTTT.

The rearrangement joins TRBV5-1 to TRBJ2-7; D is possibly TRBD2 (6 bases). Trimming pared 1 base from V and 0 bases from J, leaving 17 bases between. Looked up from germline, CDR1 is SGHRS and CDR2 is YFSETQ. This CDR3 contains 17 residues. CDR3 region: CASSLKFGAGSSYEQYF. DNA of the CDR3: TGCGCCAGCAGCTTGAAGTTCGGGGCGGGAAGCTCCTACGAGCAGTACTTC.